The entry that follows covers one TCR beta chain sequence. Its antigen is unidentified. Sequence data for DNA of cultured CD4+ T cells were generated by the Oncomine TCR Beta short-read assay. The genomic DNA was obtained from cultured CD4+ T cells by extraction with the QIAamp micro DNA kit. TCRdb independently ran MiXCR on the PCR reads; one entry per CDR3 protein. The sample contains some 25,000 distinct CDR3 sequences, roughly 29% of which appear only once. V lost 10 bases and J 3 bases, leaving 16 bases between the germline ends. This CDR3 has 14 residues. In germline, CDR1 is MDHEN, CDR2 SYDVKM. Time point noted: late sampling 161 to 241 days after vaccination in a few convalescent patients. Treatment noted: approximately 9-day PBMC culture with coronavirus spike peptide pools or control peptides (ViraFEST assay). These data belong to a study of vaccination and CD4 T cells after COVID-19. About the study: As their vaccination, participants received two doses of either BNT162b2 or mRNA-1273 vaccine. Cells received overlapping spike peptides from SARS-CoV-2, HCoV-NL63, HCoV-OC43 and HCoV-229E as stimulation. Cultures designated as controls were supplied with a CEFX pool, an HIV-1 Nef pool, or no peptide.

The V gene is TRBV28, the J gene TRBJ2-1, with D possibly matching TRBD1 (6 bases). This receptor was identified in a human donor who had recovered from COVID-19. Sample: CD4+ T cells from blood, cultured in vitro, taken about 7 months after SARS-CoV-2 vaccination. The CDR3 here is CATRLVGGYNEQFF. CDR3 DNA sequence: TGTGCCACGAGGCTTGTAGGGGGCTACAATGAGCAGTTCTTC.